This paragraph reports one T cell receptor beta chain. Its specificity is not known. This entry comes from a study of cytomegalovirus exposure and HLA in healthy donors. General study findings and limits: That first-cohort TCR clusters tended to co-occur in the roughly 110 validation repertoires was found in a later analysis.

Sequencing used immunoSEQ multiplex PCR; TCRdb keeps in-frame clones, though not all of them. The sample contains fewer than 200,000 clones, approximately 83% of which appear only once. The germline V gene has CDR1 LNHNV and CDR2 YYDKDF (reference sequence). The CDR3 consists of 12 residues. The ends were cut back, 11 bases at V and 1 base at J, with 10 bases in the middle. The TCR sequence derives from a woman between 18 and 30 years old in good health and CMV-seropositive. Input material: PBMCs. V gene TRBV15 combines with J gene TRBJ2-3; maybe TRBD1 (5 bases). The CDR3 region is CAAQTGTDTQYF. In nucleotides, the CDR3 is TGTGCCGCCCAGACAGGCACAGATACGCAGTATTTT. Complete variable domain (other parts from reference TRBV15 and TRBJ2-3): DAMVIQNPRYQVTQFGKPVTLSCSQTLNHNVMYWYQQKSSQAPKLLFHYYDKDFNNEADTPDNFQSRRPNTSFCFLDIRSPGLGDTAMYLCAAQTGTDTQYFGPGTRLTVL.